The 2 T cell receptor beta chains in this list originate from one sample, sequenced in a study of cytomegalovirus exposure and HLA in healthy donors. The study ran its PCR with 60 Vbeta and 13 Jbeta primers. TCRdb's table, derived via immunoSEQ multiplex PCR, lists solely in-frame clones and lacks some. The sample contains under 130,000 clones, approximately 70% of which appear only once. The specimen sequenced was PBMCs. The source of these receptors is a man aged 40-55 years in good health and CMV-seropositive.

This clone was counted between two and nine times. The V gene is TRBV2, the J gene TRBJ2-7; D ambiguous. The germline CDR1 and CDR2 sequences are SNHLY and FYNNEI. Trimming took off 3 bases at V and 1 base at J, with 7 bases between the two ends. CDR3 size: 13 residues. CDR3 region: CASSDYYSYEQYF. DNA of the CDR3: TGTGCCAGCAGTGATTACTATTCCTACGAGCAGTACTTC.

CDR3 protein: CASSYTGRDTEAFF. CDR3 nucleotide sequence: TGTGCCAGCAGTTACACAGGGCGGGACACTGAAGCTTTCTTT. V and J are TRBV6-5 and TRBJ1-1, with TRBD1 as a possible D gene (6 bases). Trimming pared 2 bases from V and 3 bases from J, leaving 10 bases between. CDR1 and CDR2 from the germline V gene are MNHEY and SVGAGI. The CDR3 runs 14 residues.